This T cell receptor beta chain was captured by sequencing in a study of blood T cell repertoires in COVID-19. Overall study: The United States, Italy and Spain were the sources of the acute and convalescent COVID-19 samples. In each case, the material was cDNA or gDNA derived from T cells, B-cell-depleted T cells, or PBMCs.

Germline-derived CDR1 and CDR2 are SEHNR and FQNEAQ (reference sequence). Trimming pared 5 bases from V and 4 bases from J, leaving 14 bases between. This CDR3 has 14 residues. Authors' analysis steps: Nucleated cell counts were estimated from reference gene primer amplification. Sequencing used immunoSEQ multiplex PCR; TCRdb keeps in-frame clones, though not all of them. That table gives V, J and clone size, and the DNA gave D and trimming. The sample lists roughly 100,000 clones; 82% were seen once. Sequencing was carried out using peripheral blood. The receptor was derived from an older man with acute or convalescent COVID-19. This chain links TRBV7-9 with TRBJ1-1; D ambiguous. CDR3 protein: CASSPRQFITEAFF. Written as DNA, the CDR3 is TGTGCCAGCAGCCCTAGGCAGTTTATCACTGAAGCTTTCTTT.